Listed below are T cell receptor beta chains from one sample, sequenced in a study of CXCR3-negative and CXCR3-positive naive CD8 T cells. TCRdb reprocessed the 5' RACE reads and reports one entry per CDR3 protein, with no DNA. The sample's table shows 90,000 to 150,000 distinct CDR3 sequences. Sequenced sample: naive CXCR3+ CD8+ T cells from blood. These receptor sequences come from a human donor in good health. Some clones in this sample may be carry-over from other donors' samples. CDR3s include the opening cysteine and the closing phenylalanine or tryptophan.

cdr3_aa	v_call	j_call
CASSYTAGPGELFF	TRBV5-6	TRBJ2-2
CAWSHRFHGYTF	TRBV30	TRBJ1-2
CASSQVSETTFPGTGELFF	TRBV3-1	TRBJ2-2
CASSLAGGGNTEAFF	TRBV5-1	TRBJ1-1
CASSPPQETQYF	TRBV11-3	TRBJ2-5
CSVGRRNSYEQYF	TRBV29-1	TRBJ2-7
CSVEPAEPGDLAQYF	TRBV29-1	TRBJ2-5
CSASDKGKLFF	TRBV20-1	TRBJ1-4
CASSQESGSWDEQYF	TRBV4-3	TRBJ2-7
CASSAAGTSQAEQYF	TRBV2	TRBJ2-7
CASSHRTSGSYEQYF	TRBV3-1	TRBJ2-7
CASSIDSSGGGHTGELFF	TRBV19	TRBJ2-2
CASQFGTGDYEQYF	TRBV27	TRBJ2-7
CASSPTSGRTANEQFF	TRBV28	TRBJ2-1
CASSDRGLNTEAFF	TRBV10-2	TRBJ1-1
CASSQGPGTEDVYNEQFF	TRBV4-3	TRBJ2-1
CASSLGVTEEETQYF	TRBV7-2	TRBJ2-5
CASSPRAGSMDEQYF	TRBV27	TRBJ2-7
CSAMGGFRAYEQYF	TRBV29-1	TRBJ2-7
CASSLSGRAVEQYF	TRBV7-9	TRBJ2-7
CASSDRTRGGYSEQFF	TRBV25-1	TRBJ2-1
CSVEFTGGGETQYF	TRBV29-1	TRBJ2-5
CSVENRVDGANVLTF	TRBV29-1	TRBJ2-6
CASTLPRLVSQGGGQETQYF	TRBV7-8	TRBJ2-5
CASSLGGQGWTDTQYF	TRBV5-1	TRBJ2-3
CASSVGDGNEQYF	TRBV9	TRBJ2-7
CASSPRQGLSYNEQFF	TRBV7-9	TRBJ2-1
CASSPRLANNEQFF	TRBV11-2	TRBJ2-1
CSVEEGGVGEAYEQYF	TRBV29-1	TRBJ2-7
CASSSPRDSFHEQYF	TRBV7-8	TRBJ2-7
CASSQVGWKTDTQYF	TRBV3-1	TRBJ2-3
CSARPGGTDTQYF	TRBV20-1	TRBJ2-3
CASSATRGGVEAGELFF	TRBV6-4	TRBJ2-2
CASSLPPSDTQYF	TRBV28	TRBJ2-3
CASSLVGTSGSLSPDTQYF	TRBV13	TRBJ2-3
CASTGASGHTGELFF	TRBV9	TRBJ2-2
CATTGPISYEQYF	TRBV10-2	TRBJ2-7
CASSSNGGGSTDTQYF	TRBV13	TRBJ2-3
CASSFTPGQGLTEAFF	TRBV28	TRBJ1-1
CASSFVGDEQYF	TRBV28	TRBJ2-7
CASSLSGLAVYQETQYF	TRBV27	TRBJ2-5
CSVWLLNYNEQFF	TRBV29-1	TRBJ2-1
CSVEGTREYNEQFF	TRBV29-1	TRBJ2-1
CASSESPLLAAIGADTQYF	TRBV25-1	TRBJ2-3
CASITGAGNTIYF	TRBV7-8	TRBJ1-3
CASSLQERSYEQYF	TRBV12-3/TRBV12-4	TRBJ2-7
CATSGQTNTGELFF	TRBV24-1	TRBJ2-2
CASTMAGELFF	TRBV19	TRBJ2-2
CSVGPSGDYTQPQHF	TRBV29-1	TRBJ1-5
CATSRDPGGITDTQYF	TRBV15	TRBJ2-3
CASSQQGYQETQYF	TRBV6-5	TRBJ2-5
CASSATYGLAGGFADNEQFF	TRBV7-3	TRBJ2-1
CASRTTVEVPTYEQYF	TRBV6-2/TRBV6-3	TRBJ2-7
CATPWRGNTGELFF	TRBV7-9	TRBJ2-2
CASSYSLGLNTEAFF	TRBV6-5	TRBJ1-1
CASWAGGLYEQYF	TRBV28	TRBJ2-7
CASRDAGLAGETQYF	TRBV6-2/TRBV6-3	TRBJ2-5
CASTTGAHSNQPQHF	TRBV28	TRBJ1-5
CSAESMLPLNIQYF	TRBV20-1	TRBJ2-4
CASSRGQPYEQYF	TRBV7-9	TRBJ2-7